This passage covers 10 T cell receptor beta chains from one sample sequenced in a study of cytomegalovirus exposure and HLA in healthy donors listed by TCRdb under 2017. The method was the immunoSEQ multiplex PCR assay. For the multiplex PCR, a mixture combining 60 forward primers for TCR Vbeta segments and 13 reverse primers for TCR Jbeta segments was used. The clones in this table, taken by TCRdb from immuneACCESS, are in-frame only. Not every clone is retained; where verified, under half of the shortfall comes from an unresolved V gene, and the cause of the rest is unknown. Within this sample are fewer than 150,000 clones, with about 76% of them counted one time only. The top ten clonotypes cover 3.9% of the sample. The sequencing sample was made of PBMCs. Receptors originate from a man younger than 30 in good health and CMV-seronegative.

This chain joins TRBV30 and TRBJ2-3; D is uncertain. CDR1 GTSNPN and CDR2 SVGIG come from the germline V gene (reference sequence). The CDR3 extends over 13 amino acids. Trimming took 3 bases from V and 4 from J, leaving 11 bases between them. Here the CDR3 DNA reads TGTGCCTGGAGCGGTATTGAGGCAGATACGCAGTATTTT. It is translated as CAWSGIEADTQYF. Full variable domain (rest looked up from reference TRBV30 and TRBJ2-3): SQTIHQWPATLVQPVGSPLSLECTVEGTSNPNLYWYRQAAGRGLQLLFYSVGIGQISSEVPQNLSASRPQDRQFILSSKKLLLSDSGFYLCAWSGIEADTQYFGPGTRLTVL.

The chain's CDR3 is CASSRLAGVADTQYF. CDR3 nucleotide sequence: TGTGCCAGCAGCCGACTAGCGGGAGTGGCAGATACGCAGTATTTT. The chain couples TRBV14 to TRBJ2-3; 12 bases align to TRBD2. Germline V gives CDR1 SGHDN, CDR2 FVKESK. The CDR3 is 15 residues long. The ends lost 4 bases at V and 4 bases at J; junction bases unmatched: 3.

CDR3 region: CASTIAGGSSYEQYF. DNA for the CDR3: TGTGCCAGCACCATAGCGGGGGGAAGCTCCTACGAGCAGTACTTC. The J gene is TRBJ2-7, the V gene TRBV7-9; 10 bases fit TRBD2. The CDR3 covers 15 residues. Trimming at V came to 7 bases and at J to 0 bases, leaving 6 bases not matched to a gene. Germline values: CDR1 SEHNR, CDR2 FQNEAQ (reference sequence).

This chain connects TRBV6-5 to TRBJ1-2; the match to TRBD1 covers 7 bases. Germline loops: CDR1 MNHEY, CDR2 SVGAGI. The CDR3 spans 14 residues. Trimming removed 3 bases from V and 0 bases from J; junction bases left unmatched: 1. CDR3 DNA: TGTGCCAGCAGTTATAGGGGGCCTAACTATGGCTACACCTTC. Translation: CASSYRGPNYGYTF.

The rearrangement uses TRBV5-6 and TRBJ2-5; the match to TRBD2 covers 11 bases. Looked up from germline, CDR1 is SGHDT and CDR2 is YYEEEE. CDR3 size: 16 residues. The J segment lost 5 bases and the V segment lost 0 bases, leaving 6 bases of the junction unmatched. CDR3: CASSLELAGVRETQYF. Written as DNA, the CDR3 is TGTGCCAGCAGCTTGGAACTAGCGGGGGTGAGGGAGACCCAGTACTTC.

The CDR3 protein is CSVELAGAPTDTQYF. In DNA, the CDR3 is TGCAGCGTTGAATTGGCGGGAGCACCCACAGATACGCAGTATTTT. The chain employs TRBV29-1 and TRBJ2-3, with TRBD2 identical over 7 bases. Unmatched junction bases numbered 7, after V lost 2 bases and J lost 2 bases. Germline V gene sequence: CDR1 SQVTM, CDR2 ANQGSEA. The length of the CDR3 is 15 residues.

The chain carries TRBV7-3 and TRBJ1-5; D unresolved. The CDR3 is 11 residues long. V was shortened by 5 bases and J by 7 bases, with 6 bases between the two germline ends. Germline CDR1 reads SGHTA; CDR2 reads FQGTGA. CDR3 in amino acids: CASSPFQPQHF. DNA for the CDR3: TGTGCCAGCAGCCCTTTCCAGCCCCAGCATTTT.

The rearrangement links TRBV5-4 to TRBJ2-7; D might be TRBD1 (5 bases). From germline, CDR1 is SGHNT and CDR2 YYREEE (reference sequence). The CDR3 runs to 13 residues. Trimming took off 0 bases at V and 3 bases at J, with 7 bases between the two ends. In nucleotides, the CDR3 is TGTGCCAGCAGCTTGGAGACAGACTACGAGCAGTACTTC. Translated: CASSLETDYEQYF.

This clone was counted a few times. CDR3 sequence reads: CASSVGQLGSYEQYF. The CDR3 DNA reads TGTGCCAGCAGCGTGGGGCAGCTGGGGTCCTACGAGCAGTACTTC. V is TRBV7-6 and J is TRBJ2-7; tentatively, D is TRBD1 (5 bases). The V and J ends lost 5 bases and 1 base respectively, with 15 bases between them. The CDR3 is 15 residues long. CDR1 is SGHVS, CDR2 FNYEAQ, per germline.

The rearrangement links TRBV5-1 to TRBJ2-7; 9 bases line up with TRBD1. Trimming cost V 2 bases and J 3 bases; bases outside gene matches: 9. This CDR3 has 16 residues. The germline gives CDR1 SGHRS, CDR2 YFSETQ. CDR3 protein: CASSFSFGQGSYEQYF. The DNA for the CDR3 is TGCGCCAGCAGCTTCTCCTTCGGACAGGGGAGCTACGAGCAGTACTTC.